The clone carrying this T cell receptor beta chain was seen only once. The antigen is unknown. Sampled blood was obtained at baseline, cycle 4 day 1, and cycle 7 day 1. The protocol was immunoSEQ multiplex PCR, while the TCRdb copy is restricted to in-frame clones and leaves out a portion. Counted here are more than 50,000 clones, roughly 80% occurring once; the ten biggest clones make up 13%. This specimen belongs to a study of OX40 agonist ivuxolimab in advanced cancers. This CDR3 is built from 12 residues. Trimming took off 5 bases at V and 4 bases at J, with 8 bases between the two ends. Per germline, CDR1 SGDLS and CDR2 YYNGEE. The study, taken as a whole, reports: At 0.1 to 3.0 mg/kg, CD4+ and CD8+ blood T cells expanded clonally by week 6.

The receptor was isolated from an adult with an advanced solid tumor such as melanoma, head and neck, liver or kidney cancer. This chain links TRBV9 with TRBJ2-3, with D hard to call. Sequencing was performed on CD4+ or CD8+ T cells sorted from blood, taken in a trial of the OX40 agonist ivuxolimab. The CDR3 DNA is TGTGCCAGCAGTCGTGATGCAGATACGCAGTATTTT. This encodes CASSRDADTQYF.